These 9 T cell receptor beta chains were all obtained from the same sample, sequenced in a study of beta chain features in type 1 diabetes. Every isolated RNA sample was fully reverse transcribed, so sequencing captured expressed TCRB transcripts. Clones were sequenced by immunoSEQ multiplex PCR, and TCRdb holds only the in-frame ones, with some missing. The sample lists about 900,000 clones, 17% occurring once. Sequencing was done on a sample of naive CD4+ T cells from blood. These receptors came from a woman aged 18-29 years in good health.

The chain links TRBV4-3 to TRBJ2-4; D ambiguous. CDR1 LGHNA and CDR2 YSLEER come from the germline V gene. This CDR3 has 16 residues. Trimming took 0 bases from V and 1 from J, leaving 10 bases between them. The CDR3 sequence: CASSQEGLSAKNIQYF. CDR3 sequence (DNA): TGCGCCAGCAGCCAAGAGGGTCTAAGTGCCAAAAACATTCAGTACTTC.

In DNA, the CDR3 is TGTGCCAGCAGCCAAATATTAGCTAGTCGGACCCAGTACTTC. Protein sequence: CASSQILASRTQYF. The chain uses TRBV14 and TRBJ2-5; D unclear. V gave up 2 bases and J gave up 7 bases, with 14 bases separating them. Looked up from germline, CDR1 is SGHDN and CDR2 is FVKESK. The CDR3 runs 14 residues.

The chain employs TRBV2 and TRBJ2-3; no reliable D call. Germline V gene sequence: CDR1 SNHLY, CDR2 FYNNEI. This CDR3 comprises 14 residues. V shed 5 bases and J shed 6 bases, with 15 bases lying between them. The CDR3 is CASSFISLGDTQYF. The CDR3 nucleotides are TGTGCCAGCAGTTTCATAAGCTTAGGGGATACGCAGTATTTT.

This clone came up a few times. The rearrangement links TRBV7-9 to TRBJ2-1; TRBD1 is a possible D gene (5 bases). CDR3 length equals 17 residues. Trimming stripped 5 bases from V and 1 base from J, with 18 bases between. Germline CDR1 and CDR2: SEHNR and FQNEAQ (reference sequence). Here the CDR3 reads CASSPSILTASYNEQFF. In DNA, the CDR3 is TGTGCCAGCAGCCCGTCGATCCTGACAGCGTCCTACAATGAGCAGTTCTTC.

The CDR3 DNA is TGTGCCAGCAGCTTCGGTTACCTGACAGGGGACGAGCAGTACTTC. Translated: CASSFGYLTGDEQYF. The chain is built from TRBV7-9 and TRBJ2-7; 8 positions match TRBD1. V lost 3 bases to trimming and J lost 5 bases; unmatched junction nucleotides: 9. The CDR3 has 15 amino acids. Germline CDR1 is SEHNR and CDR2 is FQNEAQ (reference sequence).

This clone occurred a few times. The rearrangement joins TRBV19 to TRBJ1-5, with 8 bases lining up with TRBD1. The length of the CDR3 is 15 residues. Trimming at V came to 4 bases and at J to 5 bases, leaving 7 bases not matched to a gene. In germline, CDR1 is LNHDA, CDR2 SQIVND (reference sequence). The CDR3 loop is CASSNNRGTYQPQHF. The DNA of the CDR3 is TGTGCCAGTAGTAATAACAGGGGGACTTATCAGCCCCAGCATTTT.

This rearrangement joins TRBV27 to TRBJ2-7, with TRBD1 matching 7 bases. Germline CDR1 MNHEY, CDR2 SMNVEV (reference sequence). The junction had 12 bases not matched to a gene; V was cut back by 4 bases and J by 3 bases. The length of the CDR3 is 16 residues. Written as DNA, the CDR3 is TGTGCCAGCAGTTCCCCCGCCCCGGGACAGATCTACGAGCAGTACTTC. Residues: CASSSPAPGQIYEQYF.

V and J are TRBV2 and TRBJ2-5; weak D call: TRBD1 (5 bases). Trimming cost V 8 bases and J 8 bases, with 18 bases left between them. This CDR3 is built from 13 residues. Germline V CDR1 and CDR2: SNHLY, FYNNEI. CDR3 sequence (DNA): TGTGCCAGCGGGCCGGGCTCCAGGGAAACCCAGTACTTC. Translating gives CASGPGSRETQYF.

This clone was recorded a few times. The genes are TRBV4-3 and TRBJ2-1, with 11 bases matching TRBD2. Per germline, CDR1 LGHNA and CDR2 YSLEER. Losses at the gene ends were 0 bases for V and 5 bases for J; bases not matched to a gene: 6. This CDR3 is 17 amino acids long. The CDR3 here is CASSQDYSGLADNEQFF. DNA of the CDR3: TGCGCCAGCAGCCAAGACTACTCGGGACTAGCGGACAATGAGCAGTTCTTC.